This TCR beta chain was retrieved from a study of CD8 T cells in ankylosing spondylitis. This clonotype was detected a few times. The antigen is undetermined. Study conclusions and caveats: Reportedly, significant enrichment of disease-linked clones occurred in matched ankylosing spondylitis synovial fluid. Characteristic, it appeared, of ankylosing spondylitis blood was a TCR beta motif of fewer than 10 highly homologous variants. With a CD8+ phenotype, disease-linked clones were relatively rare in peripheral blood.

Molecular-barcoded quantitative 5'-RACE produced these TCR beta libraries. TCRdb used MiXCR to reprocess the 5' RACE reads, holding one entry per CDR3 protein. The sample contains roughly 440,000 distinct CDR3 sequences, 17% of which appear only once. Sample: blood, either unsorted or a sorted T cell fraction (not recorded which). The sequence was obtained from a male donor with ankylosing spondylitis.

The CDR3 nucleotides read TGCAGCGTCGCCCGCGGGAGGGAGCAGTACTTC. This gives the protein CSVARGREQYF. The chain is built from TRBV29-1 and TRBJ2-7, with 8 nucleotides matching TRBD2. CDR1 and CDR2 from the germline V gene are SQVTM and ANQGSEA. The CDR3 sequence is 11 residues long. The V and J ends lost 6 bases and 7 bases, in that order; junction bases with no gene match: 5.